This T cell receptor beta chain was captured in a study of technical replicates of blood from a handful of donors. Produced via immunoSEQ multiplex PCR; TCRdb's table is partial and in-frame only. The table lists about 59,000 clones, about 93% of them singletons. Trimming cost V 3 bases and J 1 base; bases outside gene matches: 6. Per the germline V gene, CDR1 is LGHNA and CDR2 is YSLEER. This CDR3 has 17 amino acids. The sample consisted of PBMCs. This TCR came from a human donor in good health. Some clones in this sample may be carry-over from other donors' samples. This chain links TRBV4-3 with TRBJ1-6; TRBD1 matches at 7 bases. CDR3 protein: CASSQKTGLSYNSPLHF. CDR3 DNA: TGCGCCAGCAGCCAGAAGACAGGGCTATCCTATAATTCACCCCTCCACTTT.